Each of the 32 T cell receptor beta chains below was sequenced from the same sample in a study of blood T cell repertoires in COVID-19. Some clones are missing from TCRdb's copy, which holds only in-frame ones; the method was immunoSEQ multiplex PCR. The sample contains 160,000 or so clones, about 85% of which appear only once. The specimen was peripheral blood. Source of these receptors: a man in his forties with acute or convalescent COVID-19.

The genes are TRBV5-5 and TRBJ1-2; 8 nucleotides line up with TRBD1. CDR3 size: 15 residues. The V gene end was trimmed by 6 bases and the J gene end by 2 bases; junction bases not matched to a gene: 9. Germline V gene sequence: CDR1 SGHKS, CDR2 YYEKEE (reference sequence). CDR3 residues: CASTQGATVNYGYTF. DNA of the CDR3: TGTGCCAGCACCCAGGGGGCGACAGTGAACTATGGCTACACCTTC.

This clone was counted between two and nine times. The chain combines TRBV7-9 with TRBJ1-1, with 7 bases matching TRBD1. V dropped 5 bases and J dropped 3; count of bases not matched to a gene: 6. This CDR3 is built from 14 residues. Germline V gene data show CDR1 as SEHNR and CDR2 as FQNEAQ (reference sequence). CDR3 in DNA: TGTGCCAGCAGCCCACGGGACAGCTACACTGAAGCTTTCTTT. Encoded protein: CASSPRDSYTEAFF. The whole variable domain, filled in from reference TRBV7-9 and TRBJ1-1, reads DTGVSQNPRHKITKRGQNVTFRCDPISEHNRLYWYRQTLGQGPEFLTYFQNEAQLEKSRLLSDRFSAERPKGSFSTLEIQRTEQGDSAMYLCASSPRDSYTEAFFGQGTRLTVV.

The rearrangement joins TRBV30 to TRBJ1-2; D is perhaps TRBD1 (5 bases). CDR1 is GTSNPN and CDR2 is SVGIG in the germline V gene (reference sequence). The CDR3 spans 11 residues. The V end lost 7 bases, the J end lost 5 bases, and 11 bases lay between the germline ends. Here the CDR3 reads CAFKGTYGYTF. Written as DNA, the CDR3 is TGTGCCTTTAAAGGGACTTATGGCTACACCTTC.

The chain has TRBV11-1 and TRBJ2-1, with 10 bases lining up with TRBD2. With V trimmed by 5 bases and J by 2 bases, 6 bases remained unmatched. CDR1 SGHAT and CDR2 FQDESV come from the germline V gene (reference sequence). The CDR3 contains 16 residues. For the CDR3, the DNA is TGTGCCAGCAGCCCCATAGCGGGGGGAACCTACAATGAGCAGTTCTTC. Residues: CASSPIAGGTYNEQFF.

The chain links TRBV2 to TRBJ1-1; D is unclear. This CDR3 contains 14 residues. Germline V gene lookup returns CDR1 SNHLY and CDR2 FYNNEI. With 7 bases removed from V and 1 base from J, the gap between germline ends came to 13 bases. CDR3 amino acids: CASTRERGNTEAFF. The CDR3 bases are TGTGCCAGCACCCGGGAACGGGGGAACACTGAAGCTTTCTTT.

The chain employs TRBV3-1 (or the pseudogene TRBV3-2) and TRBJ2-5; no reliable D call. Germline V lookup: CDR1 LGHDT, CDR2 YNNKEL (reference sequence). Trimming took off 4 bases at V and 5 bases at J, with 11 bases between the two ends. CDR3 length: 13 amino acids. CDR3 in DNA: TGTGCCAGCAGCCCTAGACGAAGGGAGACCCAGTACTTC. Translating it yields CASSPRRRETQYF.

This clone has a single count. V is TRBV14 and J is TRBJ2-5, with a tentative D call TRBD2 (7 bases). Germline CDR1 is SGHDN and CDR2 is FVKESK. The V end lost 0 bases, the J end lost 4 bases, and 15 bases lay between the germline ends. There are 16 residues in the CDR3. DNA for the CDR3: TGTGCCAGCAGCCAAGATCGAGGGCGGGGGCGAGAGACCCAGTACTTC. As protein: CASSQDRGRGRETQYF.

In this sample, this clone turned up once. J is TRBJ1-2 and V is TRBV13; D is perhaps TRBD1 (5 bases). This CDR3 is 17 amino acids long. Germline loops: CDR1 PRHDT, CDR2 FYEKMQ (reference sequence). V lost 0 bases and J lost 0, with 14 bases in between. The CDR3 bases are TGTGCCAGCAGCTTAGGTACGGCAGGGCGAGCTAACTATGGCTACACCTTC. It codes for CASSLGTAGRANYGYTF.

The chain links TRBV2 to TRBJ2-3, with TRBD2 identical over 11 bases. The CDR3 contains 14 residues. The germline V gene has CDR1 SNHLY and CDR2 FYNNEI. Trimming at V came to 5 bases and at J to 6 bases, leaving 4 bases not matched to a gene. The CDR3 protein is CASSRLAGYDTQYF. CDR3 DNA sequence: TGTGCCAGCAGTCGACTAGCGGGGTATGATACGCAGTATTTT.

The CDR3 loop reads CASRDSNQPQHF. The CDR3 DNA follows: TGTGCCAGCAGGGACAGTAATCAGCCCCAGCATTTT. The chain uses TRBV12-3 or TRBV12-4 and TRBJ1-5, with D possibly matching TRBD1 (6 bases). The CDR3 runs to 12 residues. V dropped 6 bases and J dropped 4 bases, with 7 bases sitting between them.

This chain connects TRBV2 to TRBJ2-1; D is uncertain. The CDR3 sequence is 12 residues long. Germline values: CDR1 SNHLY, CDR2 FYNNEI. Trimming cost V 4 bases and J 10 bases, with 11 bases left between them. In nucleotides, the CDR3 is TGTGCCAGCAGTGTTTACCAGAACGAGCAGTTCTTC. Its protein is CASSVYQNEQFF.

The chain employs TRBV27 and TRBJ1-2; TRBD1 matches 10 bases. Looked up from germline, CDR1 is MNHEY and CDR2 is SMNVEV (reference sequence). After removal of 5 bases from V and 5 bases from J, the junction contained 8 bases not matched to a gene. The CDR3 is 15 residues long. The CDR3 loop is CASSPLGTGAYGYTF. CDR3 bases: TGTGCCAGCAGTCCCTTAGGGACAGGGGCTTATGGCTACACCTTC.

The chain has TRBV19 and TRBJ2-7, with unresolved D. CDR3 length: 12 amino acids. V lost 7 bases to trimming and J lost 6 bases, with 13 bases between them. Germline assignment: CDR1 LNHDA and CDR2 SQIVND (reference sequence). The CDR3 DNA is TGTGCCAGTACCGGTGGCGGAGCCGAGCAGTACTTC. It is translated as CASTGGGAEQYF.

The chain carries TRBV9 and TRBJ1-6; D possibly corresponds to TRBD1 (6 bases). CDR1 is SGDLS and CDR2 is YYNGEE in the germline V gene. CDR3 size: 14 residues. V was clipped by 3 bases and J by 5 bases, with 9 bases between them. The CDR3 sequence: CASSGYRDNSPLHF. In nucleotides, the CDR3 is TGTGCCAGCAGCGGATACAGGGATAATTCACCCCTCCACTTT.

V usage is TRBV5-1 and J usage is TRBJ2-7; D ambiguous. Germline V gives CDR1 SGHRS, CDR2 YFSETQ. V was shortened by 2 bases and J by 5 bases, with 8 bases between the two germline ends. The CDR3 is 12 amino acids. This CDR3 is CASSLYGDEQYF. Written as DNA, the CDR3 is TGCGCCAGCAGCTTATACGGAGACGAGCAGTACTTC.

The table lists this clone with a few counts. This chain links TRBV5-5 with TRBJ1-2, with 7 bases lining up with TRBD1. Germline trimming cut 1 base from V and 5 bases from J; bases unmatched to any gene: 11. CDR1 is SGHKS, CDR2 YYEKEE, per germline (reference sequence). This CDR3 spans 16 amino acids. The CDR3, as DNA: TGTGCCAGCAGCTTGATACCCGGGACAGCCCAGTATGGCTACACCTTC. This sequence encodes CASSLIPGTAQYGYTF.

The chain joins TRBV18 to TRBJ1-5; 7 nucleotides align to TRBD1. This CDR3 spans 16 amino acids. CDR1 is KGHSH and CDR2 is LQKENI in the germline V gene. Trimming at V came to 2 bases and at J to 4 bases, leaving 8 bases not matched to a gene. CDR3 sequence reads: CASSPLKGQINQPQHF. For the CDR3, the DNA is TGTGCCAGCTCACCATTGAAGGGACAGATTAATCAGCCCCAGCATTTT. Variable domain in full (rest from reference TRBV18 and TRBJ1-5): NAGVMQNPRHLVRRRGQEARLRCSPMKGHSHVYWYRQLPEEGLKFMVYLQKENIIDESGMPKERFSAEFPKEGPSILRIQQVVRGDSAAYFCASSPLKGQINQPQHFGDGTRLSIL.

The rearrangement links TRBV29-1 to TRBJ1-1; possible D gene TRBD1, 6 bases. The V gene lost 6 bases and the J gene lost 0 bases, with 14 bases spanning the gap. The CDR3 is 14 amino acids. CDR1 SQVTM and CDR2 ANQGSEA come from the germline V gene. The CDR3 nucleotides are TGCAGCGTCTCCGGACAGTCAATGAACACTGAAGCTTTCTTT. This codes for CSVSGQSMNTEAFF.

This clone has just one count. The rearrangement uses TRBV18 and TRBJ2-2; D remains ambiguous. The V end was cut by 0 bases, the J end by 0 bases, with 11 bases between. Per the germline V gene, CDR1 is KGHSH and CDR2 is LQKENI. This CDR3 region has 17 residues. The CDR3 DNA follows: TGTGCCAGCTCACCACCGGTTACGGGTTCGAACACCGGGGAGCTGTTTTTT. Encoded protein: CASSPPVTGSNTGELFF.

For the CDR3, the DNA is TGTGCCAGCAGCTACCTCAAACTGGGCAGCACAGATACGCAGTATTTT. It translates to CASSYLKLGSTDTQYF. This chain links TRBV13 with TRBJ2-3; D is uncertain. Trimming shortened V by 4 bases and J by 0 bases, and 14 bases separated the two germline ends. The CDR3 has 16 amino acids. Germline V gene lookup returns CDR1 PRHDT and CDR2 FYEKMQ (reference sequence). Filled out from reference TRBV13 and TRBJ2-3, the complete variable domain reads AAGVIQSPRHLIKEKRETATLKCYPIPRHDTVYWYQQGPGQDPQFLISFYEKMQSDKGSIPDRFSAQQFSDYHSELNMSSLELGDSALYFCASSYLKLGSTDTQYFGPGTRLTVL.

V and J are TRBV12-3 or TRBV12-4 and TRBJ1-1; D ambiguous. V lost 4 bases, J lost 8 bases, and 14 bases lay in between. The CDR3 consists of 13 residues. The DNA of the CDR3 is TGTGCCAGCAGTTCCTTAAAGACGGGAGAAGCTTTCTTT. Amino acids: CASSSLKTGEAFF.

The chain employs TRBV5-1 and TRBJ2-7; 7 bases map to TRBD1. V dropped 4 bases and J dropped 2; count of bases not matched to a gene: 9. There are 15 residues in the CDR3. Per the germline V gene, CDR1 is SGHRS and CDR2 is YFSETQ. DNA of the CDR3: TGCGCCAGCAGCGTGAATAGGGGGACAGCCTACGAGCAGTACTTC. Protein: CASSVNRGTAYEQYF.

The chain's CDR3 is CASSVGTSTYNEQFF. The CDR3 region has the DNA TGTGCCAGCAGCGTAGGGACTAGCACCTACAATGAGCAGTTCTTC. V is TRBV9 and J is TRBJ2-1; 8 bases fit TRBD2. Per germline, CDR1 SGDLS and CDR2 YYNGEE. This CDR3 is built from 15 residues. The V gene end was trimmed by 0 bases and the J gene end by 2 bases; junction bases not matched to a gene: 1.

The chain links TRBV14 to TRBJ2-1, with 9 nucleotides matching TRBD2. Germline V gene sequence: CDR1 SGHDN, CDR2 FVKESK. With 5 bases clipped from V and 6 bases from J, the junction kept 11 bases outside the gene matches. The CDR3 loop spans 16 amino acids. This chain's CDR3 is CASSEIRGGAFNEQFF. CDR3 nucleotide sequence: TGTGCCAGCAGCGAAATTCGCGGGGGGGCCTTCAATGAGCAGTTCTTC.

This clone was observed a few times. V usage is TRBV10-1 and J usage is TRBJ2-7; the D gene is possibly TRBD1 (6 bases). Looked up from germline, CDR1 is WNHNN and CDR2 is SYGVQD (reference sequence). The V and J ends lost 0 bases and 9 bases respectively, with 12 bases between them. The CDR3 length is 13 residues. CDR3 sequence (DNA): TGCGCCAGCAGTGAGTCGAACAGGGCGGTGCAGTACTTC. It encodes CASSESNRAVQYF.

DNA for the CDR3: TGTGCCAGCTTGGGGGACAGGGATTCTCCCCAGCATTTT. Translation gives CASLGDRDSPQHF. The chain uses TRBV19 and TRBJ1-5, with 9 bases identical to TRBD1. V lost 9 bases and J lost 10; bases outside the gene matches: 10. The CDR3 totals 13 residues. Germline values: CDR1 LNHDA, CDR2 SQIVND (reference sequence).

This rearrangement joins TRBV25-1 to TRBJ2-5, with 9 nucleotides matching TRBD1. This CDR3 comprises 15 residues. The V and J ends lost 5 bases and 7 bases, in that order; junction bases with no gene match: 11. Germline CDR1 and CDR2: MGHDK and SYGVNS. The CDR3 loop is CASSQSTGGKGTQYF. The CDR3 DNA sequence: TGTGCCAGCAGTCAGTCGACAGGGGGAAAGGGGACCCAGTACTTC.

This rearrangement joins TRBV10-1 to TRBJ2-5; D call uncertain. V was shortened by 3 bases and J by 5 bases, with 10 bases between the two germline ends. The CDR3 spans 13 residues. The germline gives CDR1 WNHNN, CDR2 SYGVQD (reference sequence). Here the CDR3 reads CASSDSGAETQYF. CDR3 bases: TGCGCCAGCAGTGATTCAGGTGCGGAGACCCAGTACTTC.

This clone was observed a handful of times. The genes are TRBV12-5 and TRBJ2-1; the D gene is possibly TRBD1 (6 bases). This CDR3 spans 15 amino acids. The germline V gene has CDR1 LGHNT and CDR2 FRNRAP. Trimming left V 2 bases short and J 1 base short, with 9 bases between. The CDR3 loop reads CASGLLQGSYNEQFF. The CDR3 DNA follows: TGTGCTAGTGGTTTGCTCCAGGGGTCCTACAATGAGCAGTTCTTC.

This chain connects TRBV5-1 to TRBJ2-7, with D uncertain. This CDR3 comprises 14 residues. Germline V lookup: CDR1 SGHRS, CDR2 YFSETQ. The V end lost 2 bases, the J end lost 0 bases, and 9 bases lay between the germline ends. The CDR3 nucleotides read TGCGCCAGCAGCTTAGGCGGAGACTCCTACGAGCAGTACTTC. It is translated as CASSLGGDSYEQYF.

The chain has TRBV6-5 and TRBJ2-1; 8 bases match TRBD2. The junction had 7 bases not matched to a gene; V was cut back by 6 bases and J by 3 bases. The CDR3 length is 15 residues. Germline assignment: CDR1 MNHEY and CDR2 SVGAGI. The CDR3 loop is CASRLDGGVYNEQFF. The CDR3 nucleotides read TGTGCCAGCAGGCTTGACGGGGGGGTCTACAATGAGCAGTTCTTC.

This clone was counted once. J is TRBJ2-1 and V is TRBV25-1; possibly TRBD2 for D (6 bases). Trimming left V 5 bases short and J 9 bases short, with 14 bases between. CDR1 is MGHDK, CDR2 SYGVNS, per germline. There are 13 residues in the CDR3. The CDR3 bases are TGTGCCAGCAGTCTATTCCGGGGGTCTGAGCAGTTCTTC. Amino acids: CASSLFRGSEQFF. Looking up the rest from reference TRBV25-1 and TRBJ2-1 gives the full variable domain: EADIYQTPRYLVIGTGKKITLECSQTMGHDKMYWYQQDPGMELHLIHYSYGVNSTEKGDLSSESTVSRIRTEHFPLTLESARPSHTSQYLCASSLFRGSEQFFGPGTRLTVL.